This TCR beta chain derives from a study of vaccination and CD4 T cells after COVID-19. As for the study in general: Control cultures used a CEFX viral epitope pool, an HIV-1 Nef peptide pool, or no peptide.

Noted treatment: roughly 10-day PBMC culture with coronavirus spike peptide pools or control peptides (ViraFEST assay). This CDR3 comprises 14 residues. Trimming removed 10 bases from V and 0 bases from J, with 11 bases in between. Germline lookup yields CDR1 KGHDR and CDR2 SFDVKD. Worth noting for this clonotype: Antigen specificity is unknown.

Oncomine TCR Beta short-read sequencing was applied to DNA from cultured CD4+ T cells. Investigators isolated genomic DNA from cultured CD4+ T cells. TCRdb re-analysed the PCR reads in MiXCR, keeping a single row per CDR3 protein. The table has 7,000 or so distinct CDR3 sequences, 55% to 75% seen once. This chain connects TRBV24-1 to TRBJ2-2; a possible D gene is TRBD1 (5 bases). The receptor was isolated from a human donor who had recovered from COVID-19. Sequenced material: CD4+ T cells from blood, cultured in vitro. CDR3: CATQGTANTGELFF. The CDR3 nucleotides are TGTGCCACGCAGGGAACTGCGAACACCGGGGAGCTGTTTTTT.